This T cell receptor beta chain was identified in a study of identical twins. Study-level points and caveats: Monozygotic twins shared more out-of-frame TCR alpha than recombination models predicted.

This clonotype was seen a handful of times. Its antigen remains unidentified. TCRdb reprocessed the 5' RACE reads via MiXCR and lists one record per CDR3 protein. The repertoire includes about 730,000 distinct CDR3 sequences, 21% of them detected once, and 4% to 4.5% sits in the top ten. With 3 bases clipped from V and 0 bases from J, the junction kept 7 bases outside the gene matches. CDR1 is SGHRS and CDR2 is YFSETQ in the germline V gene. The CDR3 has 16 amino acids. These records were also assigned to another study, of T cells expressing NK-cell markers. That investigation notes: Sorting of alpha-beta TCR T cells alone was achieved in several experiments with an anti-gamma-delta TCR antibody.

The chain uses TRBV5-1 and TRBJ1-1, with 8 bases identical to TRBD1. This clonotype originated in a woman aged 18-30 years in good health. What was sequenced was PBMCs. DNA of the CDR3: TGCGCCAGCAGCTGGGCAGGGGGCGCCGTGAACACTGAAGCTTTCTTT. Protein: CASSWAGGAVNTEAFF.